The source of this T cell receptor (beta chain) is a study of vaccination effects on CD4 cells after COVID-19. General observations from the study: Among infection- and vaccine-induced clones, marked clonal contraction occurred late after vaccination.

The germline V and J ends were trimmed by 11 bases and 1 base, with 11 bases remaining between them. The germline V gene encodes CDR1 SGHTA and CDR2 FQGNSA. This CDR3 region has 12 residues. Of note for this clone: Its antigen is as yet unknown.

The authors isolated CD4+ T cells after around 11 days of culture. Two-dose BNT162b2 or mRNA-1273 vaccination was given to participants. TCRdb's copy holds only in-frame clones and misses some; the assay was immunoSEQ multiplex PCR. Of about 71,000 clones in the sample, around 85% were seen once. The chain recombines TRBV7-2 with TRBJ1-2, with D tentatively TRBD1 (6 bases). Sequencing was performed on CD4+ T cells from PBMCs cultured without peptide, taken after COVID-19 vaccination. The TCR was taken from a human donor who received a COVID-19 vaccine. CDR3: CAGGRINYGYTF. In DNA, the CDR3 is TGTGCCGGGGGGCGGATTAACTATGGCTACACCTTC.